These 27 T cell receptor beta chains came from one sample sequenced in a study of shared clonotypes between healthy human individuals. Here immunoSEQ multiplex PCR was the method, and the copy in TCRdb shows in-frame clones only, minus some. The table has millions of clones, about 92% seen once. The material sequenced was naive CD4+ T cells sorted from blood. Subset indicated: CD45RA+ positively selected. Source of these receptors: a man younger than 35 in good health.

The chain has TRBV4-1 and TRBJ2-3; TRBD1 matches at 8 bases. This CDR3 contains 15 residues. Looked up from germline, CDR1 is MGHRA and CDR2 is YSYEKL. J gave up 5 bases and V 3 bases, and 7 bases lay outside the gene matches. The DNA for the CDR3 is TGCGCCAGCAGCCACATCAGGGGGCAGCAAGATACGCAGTATTTT. It specifies CASSHIRGQQDTQYF.

The gene calls are TRBV5-1 and TRBJ2-5, with a tentative D call TRBD1 (6 bases). The CDR3 covers 15 residues. The germline V gene encodes CDR1 SGHRS and CDR2 YFSETQ. Trimming took off 6 bases at V and 0 bases at J, with 15 bases between the two ends. The CDR3, as DNA: TGCGCCAGCACAGAGAGGGGGTGGGACCAAGAGACCCAGTACTTC. Translation: CASTERGWDQETQYF.

This chain uses TRBV7-2 with TRBJ1-2; weak D call: TRBD1 (6 bases). The germline CDR1 and CDR2 sequences are SGHTA and FQGNSA. CDR3 length: 15 residues. V dropped 1 base and J dropped 5 bases, with 14 bases sitting between them. The CDR3 DNA follows: TGTGCCAGCAGCTTAGTTCCAGGGGTAGGGTATGGCTACACCTTC. It codes for CASSLVPGVGYGYTF.

The rearrangement links TRBV7-2 to TRBJ2-1; 10 nucleotides agree with TRBD2. Germline V lookup: CDR1 SGHTA, CDR2 FQGNSA. V trimming: 5 bases; J trimming: 13 bases; junction bases outside the gene matches: 11. This CDR3 contains 14 residues. CDR3 region: CASSPRTSGMGQFF. The CDR3 region has the DNA TGTGCCAGCAGCCCCCGGACTAGCGGAATGGGCCAGTTCTTC.

This chain connects TRBV4-3 to TRBJ2-3; tentative D call: TRBD1 (6 bases). CDR3 length equals 15 residues. V lost 0 bases and J lost 1, with 8 bases in between. Germline V CDR1 and CDR2: LGHNA, YSLEER. DNA of the CDR3: TGCGCCAGCAGCCAAGACAGGACAGGCACAGATACGCAGTATTTT. Amino acid sequence: CASSQDRTGTDTQYF.

Turning to this clone: Other DNA sequences in this sample translate to the same CDR3. This rearrangement joins TRBV6-1 to TRBJ1-1; D is unclear. V was clipped by 2 bases and J by 1 base, with 5 bases between them. The CDR3 is 13 amino acids. CDR1 is MNHNS, CDR2 SASEGT, per germline. CDR3 loop: CASSEQRNTEAFF. DNA for the CDR3: TGTGCCAGCAGTGAACAGCGGAACACTGAAGCTTTCTTT.

The rearrangement joins TRBV4-1 to TRBJ2-3, with 8 bases identical to TRBD2. The CDR3 contains 12 residues. The germline V gene encodes CDR1 MGHRA and CDR2 YSYEKL. V lost 6 bases and J lost 4; bases outside the gene matches: 0. DNA for the CDR3: TGCGCCAGCAGGACTAGCGCAGATACGCAGTATTTT. Amino acid sequence: CASRTSADTQYF.

The chain combines TRBV27 with TRBJ1-3, with 11 nucleotides matching TRBD1. There are 19 residues in the CDR3. Unmatched junction bases numbered 9, after V lost 2 bases and J lost 0 bases. The germline V gene has CDR1 MNHEY and CDR2 SMNVEV (reference sequence). Here the CDR3 reads CASSLRGQGVLHSGNTIYF. The CDR3 nucleotides read TGTGCCAGCAGTTTAAGGGGACAGGGGGTACTACACTCTGGAAACACCATATATTTT.

This chain connects TRBV27 to TRBJ2-5; 8 positions agree with TRBD1. In germline, CDR1 is MNHEY, CDR2 SMNVEV (reference sequence). Losses at the gene ends were 6 bases for V and 5 bases for J; bases not matched to a gene: 5. The CDR3 sequence is 13 residues long. CDR3 residues: CASSRTGTETQYF. In DNA, the CDR3 is TGTGCCAGCAGCCGGACAGGGACGGAGACCCAGTACTTC.

The chain joins TRBV5-1 to TRBJ2-1, with TRBD2 identical over 7 bases. V gave up 0 bases and J gave up 8 bases; unmatched junction bases: 8. This CDR3 comprises 15 residues. The germline gives CDR1 SGHRS, CDR2 YFSETQ. The CDR3 is CASSLEAGFSHEQFF. The CDR3 region has the DNA TGCGCCAGCAGCTTGGAAGCGGGGTTTTCCCATGAGCAGTTCTTC. Looking up the rest from reference TRBV5-1 and TRBJ2-1 gives the full variable domain: KAGVTQTPRYLIKTRGQQVTLSCSPISGHRSVSWYQQTPGQGLQFLFEYFSETQRNKGNFPGRFSGRQFSNSRSEMNVSTLELGDSALYLCASSLEAGFSHEQFFGPGTRLTVL.

This chain joins TRBV7-8 and TRBJ2-3; D tentatively reads TRBD1 or TRBD2 (6 bases each). The CDR3 covers 15 residues. CDR1 is SGHVS and CDR2 is FQNEAQ in the germline V gene. Trimming cost V 3 bases and J 2 bases, with 12 bases left between them. The CDR3 DNA reads as TGTGCCAGCAGCTTCCCGGGGGCTAACACAGATACGCAGTATTTT. It specifies CASSFPGANTDTQYF.

V usage is TRBV19 and J usage is TRBJ1-3, with TRBD1 as a possible D gene (6 bases). This CDR3 contains 14 residues. V lost 8 bases, J lost 0 bases, and 11 bases lay in between. Germline values: CDR1 LNHDA, CDR2 SQIVND (reference sequence). CDR3 nucleotide sequence: TGTGCCAGTGCTGACAGGAGCTCTGGAAACACCATATATTTT. Its protein product is CASADRSSGNTIYF.

This chain links TRBV2 with TRBJ2-1, with 7 nucleotides matching TRBD1. There are 16 residues in the CDR3. Germline V gives CDR1 SNHLY, CDR2 FYNNEI. J was trimmed by 4 bases and V by 0 bases; bases with no gene match: 6. CDR3 in DNA: TGTGCCAGCAGTGAAGCGGGCAGGGGGTTATACAATGAGCAGTTCTTC. Translating it yields CASSEAGRGLYNEQFF.

The chain carries TRBV10-3 and TRBJ1-5, with a weak D call TRBD1 (6 bases). The germline V gene encodes CDR1 ENHRY and CDR2 SYGVKD. Trimming pared 0 bases from V and 0 bases from J, leaving 18 bases between. The CDR3 consists of 19 residues. CDR3 DNA sequence: TGTGCCATCAGTGAGTCCTCCCCAGGCAGGGGTCATAGCAATCAGCCCCAGCATTTT. It encodes CAISESSPGRGHSNQPQHF.

This sequence joins TRBV18 and TRBJ1-1, with D maybe TRBD1 (5 bases). The CDR3 runs to 16 residues. V was clipped by 3 bases and J by 10 bases, with 24 bases between them. Germline loops: CDR1 KGHSH, CDR2 LQKENI. The CDR3: CASSPIIARGTGGAFF. The CDR3 nucleotides read TGTGCCAGCTCACCGATAATAGCAAGGGGCACCGGCGGAGCTTTCTTT. Drawing the rest from reference TRBV18 and TRBJ1-1, the complete variable domain is NAGVMQNPRHLVRRRGQEARLRCSPMKGHSHVYWYRQLPEEGLKFMVYLQKENIIDESGMPKERFSAEFPKEGPSILRIQQVVRGDSAAYFCASSPIIARGTGGAFFGQGTRLTVV.

The rearrangement joins TRBV5-6 to TRBJ2-3, with a possible D match to TRBD2 (6 bases). The CDR3 has 15 residues. The germline gives CDR1 SGHDT, CDR2 YYEEEE. With 2 bases removed from V and 6 bases from J, the gap between germline ends came to 16 bases. The CDR3 is CASSFDGSRGDTQYF. DNA for the CDR3: TGTGCCAGCAGCTTCGACGGGAGCCGCGGGGATACGCAGTATTTT.

This chain joins TRBV2 and TRBJ2-5, with 11 bases aligning to TRBD2. The V gene end was trimmed by 6 bases and the J gene end by 2 bases; junction bases not matched to a gene: 8. This CDR3 is built from 16 residues. Per the germline V gene, CDR1 is SNHLY and CDR2 is FYNNEI. The CDR3 DNA follows: TGTGCCAGCAGGGATATTGGACTAGCGGGTCAAGAGACCCAGTACTTC. Translating it yields CASRDIGLAGQETQYF.

Worth noting for this clone: The sample holds other DNA sequences that translate to the same CDR3. V usage is TRBV7-9 and J usage is TRBJ2-3; D is unclear. V was cut by 0 bases and J by 6 bases, with 10 bases left in between. The germline CDR1 and CDR2 sequences are SEHNR and FQNEAQ (reference sequence). The CDR3 spans 14 residues. The CDR3 loop reads CASSLAVLTDTQYF. The CDR3 nucleotides read TGTGCCAGCAGCTTAGCGGTATTAACGGATACGCAGTATTTT.

The chain links TRBV2 to TRBJ1-2; D perhaps matches TRBD1 (5 bases). The ends were cut back, 6 bases at V and 2 bases at J, with 13 bases in the middle. This CDR3 is 14 amino acids long. CDR1 and CDR2 (germline): SNHLY, FYNNEI. CDR3 nucleotide sequence: TGTGCCAGCAGGATGGGACGGGTAAACTATGGCTACACCTTC. Its protein is CASRMGRVNYGYTF.

The rearrangement uses TRBV20-1 and TRBJ2-2; D ambiguous. The CDR3 covers 11 residues. Trimming removed 1 base from V and 7 bases from J, with 4 bases in between. Germline V lookup: CDR1 DFQATT, CDR2 SNEGSKA (reference sequence). In DNA, the CDR3 is TGCAGTGCTAGAGCTAGCGGGGAGCTGTTTTTT. Its protein is CSARASGELFF.

The chain employs TRBV21-1 and TRBJ2-7; the table calls TRBD1, which could not be checked here. TRBV21-1 is a pseudogene segment. The CDR3 is 14 residues long. In DNA, the CDR3 is TGTGCCAACGCGGAGGACAGGGAAGCTTACGAGCAGTACTTC. This codes for CANAEDREAYEQYF.

CDR3 in amino acids: CASSFEPGDFRTAFF. The CDR3, as DNA: TGTGCCAGCAGCTTTGAACCAGGGGATTTCAGGACAGCTTTCTTT. The chain links TRBV5-6 to TRBJ1-1; TRBD1 might be the D (6 bases). V was clipped by 2 bases and J by 10 bases, with 21 bases between them. The CDR3 loop spans 15 amino acids. Germline CDR1 reads SGHDT; CDR2 reads YYEEEE.

V is TRBV12-2 and J is TRBJ2-7; TRBD1, the table's D call, was not compared with the DNA. TRBV12-2 is noted as a pseudogene. The CDR3 consists of 15 residues. CDR3 DNA: TGTGCAAGTCGCTGTAGACAGGATATTATCTACGAGCAGTACTTC. Encoded protein: CASRCRQDIIYEQYF.

The chain employs TRBV9 and TRBJ1-6, with D tentatively TRBD1 (6 bases). There are 13 residues in the CDR3. Trimming removed 7 bases from V and 7 bases from J, with 12 bases in between. Germline CDR1 reads SGDLS; CDR2 reads YYNGEE. CDR3 DNA: TGTGCCAGCCAGGACAGTCGAAATTCACCCCTCCACTTT. Translated: CASQDSRNSPLHF.

V is TRBV5-4 and J is TRBJ2-1; the match to TRBD2 covers 7 bases. Germline lookup yields CDR1 SGHNT and CDR2 YYREEE (reference sequence). This CDR3 is built from 15 residues. The J segment lost 2 bases and the V segment lost 2 bases, leaving 4 bases of the junction unmatched. CDR3 in amino acids: CASSFLAGAYNEQFF. The CDR3 DNA reads as TGTGCCAGCAGCTTCTTAGCGGGCGCCTACAATGAGCAGTTCTTC.

The chain couples TRBV4-3 to TRBJ2-1, with a tentative D call TRBD2 (6 bases). CDR3 length equals 16 residues. The ends were cut back, 0 bases at V and 7 bases at J, with 16 bases in the middle. CDR1 and CDR2 (germline): LGHNA, YSLEER. The DNA of the CDR3 is TGCGCCAGCAGCCAAGATCAGGCAGGCAGCGGGAATGAGCAGTTCTTC. This codes for CASSQDQAGSGNEQFF.

The chain has TRBV10-3 and TRBJ1-2; 8 bases align to TRBD1. The CDR3 runs to 13 residues. V trimming: 7 bases; J trimming: 3 bases; junction bases outside the gene matches: 4. CDR1 is ENHRY, CDR2 SYGVKD, per germline. This chain's CDR3 is CAITLGQDYGYTF. CDR3 nucleotide sequence: TGTGCCATCACCTTGGGACAGGACTATGGCTACACCTTC.